This T cell receptor beta chain was identified during a study of blood T cell repertoires in COVID-19. About this clone: Other nucleotide sequences from this sample produce the same CDR3.

Sequencing used immunoSEQ multiplex PCR; TCRdb keeps in-frame clones, though not all of them. The sample lists roughly 260,000 clones, approximately 86% seen once, with 4.9% in the top ten. Trimming shortened V by 3 bases and J by 5 bases, and 7 bases separated the two germline ends. CDR3 length: 11 amino acids. Germline CDR1 is DFQATT and CDR2 is SNEGSKA (reference sequence). The sequenced sample consisted of peripheral blood. The receptor comes from a woman of 80 years or more with active or convalescent COVID-19. The genes are TRBV20-1 and TRBJ1-1; unclear D gene. CDR3 residues: CSASSGTEAFF. CDR3 in DNA: TGCAGTGCTAGCAGTGGTACTGAAGCTTTCTTT.